These T cell receptor beta chains were read from a single sample in a study of Ad26.COV2.S vaccination and SARS-CoV-2 variants. Generated by immunoSEQ multiplex PCR, the TCRdb table keeps only in-frame clones and is missing some. The table records 360,000 or so clones, over 75% of them present only once. The sample was peripheral blood, taken in a trial of Ad26.COV2.S vaccine versus placebo. Receptor source: a person aged 18 to 59 who received the Ad26.COV2.S COVID-19 vaccine or a placebo. The CDR3 runs from the conserved cysteine through the conserved F or W. A D gene is named only where the DNA matches it firmly. Clone size is given for some rows only: seen once, a few or many times, or a class if the clone is expanded.

V gene: TRBV2; J gene: TRBJ1-6; D gene: NA; clone size: NA; CDR3 length: 13; CDR3 DNA: TGTGCCAGCAGTGAAAAATTAGGATCACCCCTCCACTTT; CDR3 protein: CASSEKLGSPLHF
V gene: TRBV3-1/TRBV3-2; J gene: TRBJ2-1; D gene: NA; clone size: few; CDR3 length: 12; CDR3 DNA: TGTGCCAGCAGCCAAGCAGGTAATGAGCAGTTCTTC; CDR3 protein: CASSQAGNEQFF
V gene: TRBV6-4; J gene: TRBJ2-7; D gene: TRBD2; clone size: NA; CDR3 length: 15; CDR3 DNA: TGTGCCAGCAGTGACGTAGCTAGCGGGATCCACGAGCAGTACTTC; CDR3 protein: CASSDVASGIHEQYF
V gene: TRBV19; J gene: TRBJ2-7; D gene: TRBD1; clone size: NA; CDR3 length: 14; CDR3 DNA: TGTGCCAGTCGCCCGGGACAGGGGCGGCGCGAGCAGTACTTC; CDR3 protein: CASRPGQGRREQYF
V gene: TRBV19; J gene: TRBJ2-1; D gene: NA; clone size: NA; CDR3 length: 14; CDR3 DNA: TGTGCCAGTAGTATAGATCTAGCGCCCAATGAGCAGTTCTTC; CDR3 protein: CASSIDLAPNEQFF
V gene: TRBV19; J gene: TRBJ2-2; D gene: NA; clone size: NA; CDR3 length: 12; CDR3 DNA: TGTGCCGCGAGTAGCCGGGGCGGGGAGCTGTTTTTT; CDR3 protein: CAASSRGGELFF
V gene: TRBV23-1; J gene: TRBJ1-4; D gene: NA; clone size: NA; CDR3 length: 16; CDR3 DNA: TGCGCCAGCAGTCAATCGCGGCGTTCCCGCGGGGAAAAACTGTTTTTT; CDR3 protein: CASSQSRRSRGEKLFF
V gene: TRBV7-3; J gene: TRBJ1-1; D gene: NA; clone size: once; CDR3 length: 15; CDR3 DNA: TGTGCCAGCAGCCCTCTGGGAGGATGGAACACTGAAGCTTTCTTT; CDR3 protein: CASSPLGGWNTEAFF
V gene: TRBV7-3; J gene: TRBJ2-1; D gene: NA; clone size: NA; CDR3 length: 13; CDR3 DNA: TGTGCCAGCAGCACCGACAGAGACAATGAGCAGTTCTTC; CDR3 protein: CASSTDRDNEQFF
V gene: TRBV9; J gene: TRBJ2-7; D gene: TRBD2; clone size: NA; CDR3 length: 15; CDR3 DNA: TGTGCCAGCAGCGTCGGGGGGGATTCCTCCTACGAGCAGTACTTC; CDR3 protein: CASSVGGDSSYEQYF
V gene: TRBV7-8; J gene: TRBJ2-7; D gene: TRBD2; clone size: NA; CDR3 length: 15; CDR3 DNA: TGTGCCAGCAGCGCCCTAGCGGGAGGTTCCTACGAGCAGTACTTC; CDR3 protein: CASSALAGGSYEQYF
V gene: TRBV30; J gene: TRBJ2-5; D gene: NA; clone size: NA; CDR3 length: 13; CDR3 DNA: TGTGCCTGGAGTTTCGGGCTCGGGGAGACCCAGTACTTC; CDR3 protein: CAWSFGLGETQYF
V gene: TRBV7-3; J gene: TRBJ2-3; D gene: TRBD2; clone size: NA; CDR3 length: 16; CDR3 DNA: TGTGCCAGCAGCTCTGGACTAGCGGGGAGCACAGATACGCAGTATTTT; CDR3 protein: CASSSGLAGSTDTQYF
V gene: TRBV5-1; J gene: TRBJ1-1; D gene: TRBD1; clone size: few; CDR3 length: 16; CDR3 DNA: TGCGCCAGCAGCTTCGGGACAGGGGTACTGGACACTGAAGCTTTCTTT; CDR3 protein: CASSFGTGVLDTEAFF
V gene: TRBV4-3; J gene: TRBJ2-1; D gene: TRBD2; clone size: NA; CDR3 length: 17; CDR3 DNA: TGCGCCAGCAGCCAAGTAACGGGACTAGCTGCCTACAATGAGCAGTTCTTC; CDR3 protein: CASSQVTGLAAYNEQFF
V gene: TRBV29-1; J gene: TRBJ2-7; D gene: TRBD1; clone size: NA; CDR3 length: 16; CDR3 DNA: TGCAGCGCCCTACCCGTTTCCGGGACAGGGTCCTACGAGCAGTACTTC; CDR3 protein: CSALPVSGTGSYEQYF